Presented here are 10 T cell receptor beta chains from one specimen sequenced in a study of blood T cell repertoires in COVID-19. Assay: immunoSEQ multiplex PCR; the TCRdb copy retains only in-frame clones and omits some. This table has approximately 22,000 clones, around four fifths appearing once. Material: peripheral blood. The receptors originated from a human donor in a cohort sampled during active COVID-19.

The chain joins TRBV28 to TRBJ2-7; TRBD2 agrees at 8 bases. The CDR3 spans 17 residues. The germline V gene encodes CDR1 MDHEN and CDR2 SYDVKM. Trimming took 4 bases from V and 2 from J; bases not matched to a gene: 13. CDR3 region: CASSSPFNSGEPYEQYF. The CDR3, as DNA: TGTGCCAGCAGTTCCCCGTTTAATAGCGGGGAGCCCTACGAGCAGTACTTC.

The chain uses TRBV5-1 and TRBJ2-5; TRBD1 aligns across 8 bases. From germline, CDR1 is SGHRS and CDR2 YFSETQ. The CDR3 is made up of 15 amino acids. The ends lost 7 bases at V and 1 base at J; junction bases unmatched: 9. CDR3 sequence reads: CASRKAGGLQETQYF. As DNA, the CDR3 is TGCGCCAGCCGGAAAGCAGGGGGCCTCCAAGAGACCCAGTACTTC. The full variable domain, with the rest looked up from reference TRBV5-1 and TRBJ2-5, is KAGVTQTPRYLIKTRGQQVTLSCSPISGHRSVSWYQQTPGQGLQFLFEYFSETQRNKGNFPGRFSGRQFSNSRSEMNVSTLELGDSALYLCASRKAGGLQETQYFGPGTRLLVL.

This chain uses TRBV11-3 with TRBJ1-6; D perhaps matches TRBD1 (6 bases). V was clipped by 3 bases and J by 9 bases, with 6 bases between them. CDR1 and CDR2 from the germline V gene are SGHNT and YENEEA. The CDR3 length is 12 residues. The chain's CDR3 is CASSLDSSPLHF. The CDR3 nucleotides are TGTGCCAGCAGCTTGGACAGTTCACCCCTCCACTTT.

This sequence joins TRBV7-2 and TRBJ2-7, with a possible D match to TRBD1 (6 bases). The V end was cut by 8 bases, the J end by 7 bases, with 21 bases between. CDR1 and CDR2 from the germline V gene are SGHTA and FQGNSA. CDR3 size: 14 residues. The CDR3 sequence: CASALKQGSGEQYF. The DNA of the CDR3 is TGTGCCAGCGCCTTAAAACAGGGCTCGGGGGAGCAGTACTTC.

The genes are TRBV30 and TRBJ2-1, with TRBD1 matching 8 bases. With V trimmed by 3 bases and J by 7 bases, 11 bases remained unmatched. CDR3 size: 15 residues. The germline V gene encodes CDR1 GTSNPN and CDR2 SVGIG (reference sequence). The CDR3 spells CAWSAGQGRMNEQFF. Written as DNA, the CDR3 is TGTGCCTGGAGCGCTGGACAGGGCAGGATGAATGAGCAGTTCTTC.

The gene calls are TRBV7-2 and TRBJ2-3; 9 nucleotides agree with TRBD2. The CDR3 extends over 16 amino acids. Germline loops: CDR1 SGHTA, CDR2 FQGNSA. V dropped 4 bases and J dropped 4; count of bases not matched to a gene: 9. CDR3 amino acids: CASSSIAGERADTQYF. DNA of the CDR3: TGTGCCAGCAGCTCCATAGCGGGAGAGAGGGCAGATACGCAGTATTTT.

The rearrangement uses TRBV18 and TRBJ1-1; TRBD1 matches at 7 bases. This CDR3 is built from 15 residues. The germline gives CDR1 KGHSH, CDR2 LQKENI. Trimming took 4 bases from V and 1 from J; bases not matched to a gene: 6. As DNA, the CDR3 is TGTGCCAGCTCACTTACCGGGACAGAGAACACTGAAGCTTTCTTT. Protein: CASSLTGTENTEAFF.

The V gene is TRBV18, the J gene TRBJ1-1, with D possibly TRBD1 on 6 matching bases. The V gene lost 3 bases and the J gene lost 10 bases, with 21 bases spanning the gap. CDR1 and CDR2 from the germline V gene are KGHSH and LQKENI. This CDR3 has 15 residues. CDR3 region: CASSPPDSQGIRAFF. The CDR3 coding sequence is TGTGCCAGCTCACCTCCGGACAGTCAAGGGATAAGAGCTTTCTTT.

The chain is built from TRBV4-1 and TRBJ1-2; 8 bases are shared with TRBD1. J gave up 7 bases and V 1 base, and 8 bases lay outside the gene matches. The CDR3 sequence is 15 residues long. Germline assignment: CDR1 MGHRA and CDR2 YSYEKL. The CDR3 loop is CASSQATGDSPGYTF. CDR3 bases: TGCGCCAGCAGCCAAGCGACAGGGGACAGTCCTGGCTACACCTTC.

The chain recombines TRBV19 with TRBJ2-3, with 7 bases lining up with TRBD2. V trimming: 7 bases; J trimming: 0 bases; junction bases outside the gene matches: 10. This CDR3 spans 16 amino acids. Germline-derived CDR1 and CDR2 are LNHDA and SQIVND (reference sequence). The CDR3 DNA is TGTGCCAGTACCAAAGGTCGCGGGGGAAGCACAGATACGCAGTATTTT. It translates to CASTKGRGGSTDTQYF.